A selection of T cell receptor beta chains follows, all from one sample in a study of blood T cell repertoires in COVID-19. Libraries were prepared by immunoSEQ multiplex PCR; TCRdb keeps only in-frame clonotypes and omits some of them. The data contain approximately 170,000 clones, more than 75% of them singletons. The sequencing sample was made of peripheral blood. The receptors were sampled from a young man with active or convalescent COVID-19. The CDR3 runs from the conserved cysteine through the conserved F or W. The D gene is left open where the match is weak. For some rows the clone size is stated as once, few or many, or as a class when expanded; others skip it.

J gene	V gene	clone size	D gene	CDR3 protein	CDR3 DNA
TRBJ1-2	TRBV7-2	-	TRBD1	CASSLGQGAGGYTF	TGTGCCAGCAGCTTAGGACAGGGGGCAGGTGGCTACACCTTC
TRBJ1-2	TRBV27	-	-	CASSPGKQGGYGYTF	TGTGCCAGCAGCCCAGGAAAACAAGGGGGTTATGGCTACACCTTC
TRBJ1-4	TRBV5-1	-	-	CASSPEAGAMGGKLFF	TGCGCCAGCAGCCCGGAGGCGGGGGCGATGGGTGGAAAACTGTTTTTT
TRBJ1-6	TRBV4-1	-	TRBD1	CASSQAPPGQHNSPLHF	TGCGCCAGCAGCCAGGCTCCCCCGGGACAGCATAATTCACCCCTCCACTTT
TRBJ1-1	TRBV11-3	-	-	CASSQTGNTEAFF	TGTGCCAGCAGCCAAACAGGTAACACTGAAGCTTTCTTT
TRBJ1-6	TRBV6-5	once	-	CASSQYNSPLHF	TGTGCCAGCAGTCAATATAATTCACCCCTCCACTTT
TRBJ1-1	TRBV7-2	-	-	CAGGHTEAFF	TGTGCCGGCGGCCACACTGAAGCTTTCTTT
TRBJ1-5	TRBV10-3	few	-	CATRQNLNNQPQHF	TGTGCCACCCGACAGAATTTAAACAATCAGCCCCAGCATTTT
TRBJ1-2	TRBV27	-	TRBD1	CASGQLGGLQGQYTF	TGTGCCAGCGGGCAACTTGGGGGGTTACAGGGGCAGTACACCTTC
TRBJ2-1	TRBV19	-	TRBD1	CASRPRDRGEQFF	TGTGCCAGTAGGCCCCGGGACAGAGGTGAGCAGTTCTTC
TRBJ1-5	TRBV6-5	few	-	CASSRESNQPQHF	TGTGCCAGCAGTAGGGAGAGCAATCAGCCCCAGCATTTT
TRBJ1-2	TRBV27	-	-	CASSFRLSYGYTF	TGTGCCAGCAGTTTTCGGTTGAGCTATGGCTACACCTTC
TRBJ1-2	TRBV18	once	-	CASSPQGQETYGYTF	TGTGCCAGCTCACCACAAGGACAAGAAACCTATGGCTACACCTTC